The 5 T cell receptor beta chains presented below share a single source sample, sequenced in a study of neoadjuvant anti-PD-1 for oral cavity cancer. Produced via immunoSEQ multiplex PCR; TCRdb's table is partial and in-frame only. This table has 23,000 or so clones, under 30% appearing once. Time point here: after neoadjuvant nivolumab, at surgical resection. The sequences come from tumor tissue, collected after nivolumab (anti-PD-1) treatment. The receptor set was obtained from a person aged 35 to 85 with oral cavity squamous cell carcinoma.

This sequence joins TRBV7-9 and TRBJ2-3; D gene ambiguous. The CDR3 consists of 14 residues. The germline V gene encodes CDR1 SEHNR and CDR2 FQNEAQ (reference sequence). V dropped 5 bases and J dropped 2 bases, with 11 bases sitting between them. The CDR3 is CASSQWANTDTQYF. Here the CDR3 DNA reads TGTGCCAGCAGCCAATGGGCCAACACAGATACGCAGTATTTT.

Here the CDR3 DNA reads TGTGCCAGCTCACCACGTCTCGTAGAAAATGAAAAACTGTTTTTT. Translated: CASSPRLVENEKLFF. The chain couples TRBV18 to TRBJ1-4, with no clear D. V lost 1 base to trimming and J lost 5 bases, with 11 bases between them. Looked up from germline, CDR1 is KGHSH and CDR2 is LQKENI. There are 15 residues in the CDR3.

The gene calls are TRBV19 and TRBJ2-3; 9 bases line up with TRBD1. The CDR3 has 12 amino acids. V dropped 10 bases and J dropped 3; count of bases not matched to a gene: 2. Germline-derived CDR1 and CDR2 are LNHDA and SQIVND (reference sequence). CDR3 in DNA: TGTGCCACCGGGACAGGGACAGATACGCAGTATTTT. As protein: CATGTGTDTQYF.

The V call is TRBV20-1, the J call TRBJ2-7; D remains ambiguous. The CDR3 totals 10 residues. Germline values: CDR1 DFQATT, CDR2 SNEGSKA (reference sequence). V lost 5 bases and J lost 3, with 5 bases in between. The CDR3 DNA follows: TGCAGTGCTGGAAACTACGAGCAGTACTTC. This encodes CSAGNYEQYF.

This chain links TRBV30 with TRBJ1-2; D is undetermined. CDR3 length equals 12 residues. Germline lookup yields CDR1 GTSNPN and CDR2 SVGIG (reference sequence). Trimming stripped 0 bases from V and 4 bases from J, with 6 bases between. CDR3 residues: CAWSVLPYGYTF. The CDR3 nucleotides are TGTGCCTGGAGTGTACTCCCCTATGGCTACACCTTC.